This T cell receptor (beta chain) was captured in a study of shared clonotypes between healthy human individuals (dated by TCRdb to about 2020). Background for the entire study: The cohort included a few men and a couple of women between 18 and 49 years of age. Between about 0.8 and 9.5 billion PBMCs per donor were obtained by leukapheresis. For each donor, three plates each were used for CD4 naive and CD4 memory, two plates were used for CD8 naive, and one plate was used for CD8 memory. Different laboratories and diverse techniques were used to prepare libraries and sequence TCR repertoires, to increase sequencing depth and limit assay-specific biases. To estimate repertoire size and how much clonotype sharing occurs between individuals, the study deeply sequenced the blood TCR repertoires of roughly 5 healthy adults.

Overall results and qualifications from the work: Sharing across a few donors was observed for about 4.8% of naive CD4, less than 4% of naive CD8, about 2.5% of memory CD4, and roughly 0.4% of memory CD8 clonotypes. Sampling was limited to blood, and TCR repertoires in tissue likely differ from TCR repertoires in blood. Incomplete sequencing was indicated by rarefaction of sorted-subset datasets, despite the large sequencing depth. Pairwise subsampling led to the expectation that sequencing depth would affect the degree of clonotype sharing among donors. The genetic and exposure-history diversity represented was limited by the small number of donors. Naive subsets generally had larger estimated clonotype richness than memory subsets did. Clonotypes shared by all four sorted-subset donors showed higher generation probabilities than non-shared clonotypes.

Notes on this clone: Which antigen it targets is not known. Base-call qualities are not available, and no considerably larger clone is one nucleotide away.

TCR CDR3 regions were amplified from genomic DNA by multiplex PCR using the deep immunoSEQ assay. Extracted genomic DNA from each cell subset was distributed evenly across all wells of several immunoSEQ 96-well plates, and each plate was treated as a replicate. Each replicate PCR for sorted subsets received around 200 ng genomic DNA, equal to roughly 29,000 T cell genomes. Purified libraries were quantified with a Qubit 3.0 fluorometer, sized on a Bioanalyzer 2100, and re-quantified with the KAPA Library Quantification kit. Every immunoSEQ 96-well plate was sequenced on a separate single-read 150-cycle Illumina NextSeq 550 flow cell. As for how the authors treated the data: Because the immunoSEQ output included only junctional sequences and no quality scores, the filtering could not be the same as the filtering used for full-length reads. To assign V/J genes and CDR3, sequences were annotated against IMGT germline references using PyIR, a Python wrapper for IgBLAST v1.9. Any read was removed if the V/J assignment was weak (E-value above 1e-6), the CDR3 was missing, or the read contained stop codons, out-of-frame junctions, or ambiguous translated residues. A V3J clonotype was defined by an identical inferred V gene, J gene, and CDR3 amino acid sequence. To compute the percentage overlap between repertoires, the number of shared unique clonotypes was divided by the size of the smaller repertoire. Richness of each repertoire was evaluated using RTK rarefaction, the Chao1 estimator, and Recon v2.1 estimates of unobserved clonotypes. OLGA was used to compute generation probabilities for all TCRbeta clonotypes that the gDNA method yielded from a handful of donors. TCRdb limited this immuneACCESS table to in-frame rearrangements with V and J called. A share of clones is missing; checked studies link under half to unresolved V genes, and the rest is unexplained. V and J calls and clone size follow that table, whereas D and trimming were derived from the DNA. The sample table holds millions of clones, of which approximately 95% were seen once. Under 0.45% of the sample belongs to the ten largest clones.

Counted from cysteine to phenylalanine, this CDR3 has 13 amino acids. The CDR3 DNA has 39 bases and is translated from base 1. CDR1 and CDR2, per the germline V gene, are SGHTA and FQGNSA. A distance of 15 bases separates the germline ends of V and J, which lose 5 bases and 8 bases respectively. The donors were healthy, HIV-negative adults with no recently reported acute infections or vaccinations. All donors were Caucasian adults living in Nashville, Tennessee, USA. Magnetic negative selection was used to enrich CD4+ T cells, after which naive cells were positively selected on CD45RA and the negative fraction became the memory subset. After blood collection by leukapheresis, PBMCs were isolated using Ficoll-Histopaque density gradient centrifugation and then cryopreserved in the vapor phase of liquid nitrogen. Analytical flow cytometry was used to check the purity and quantity of every magnetically sorted T cell population. Genomic DNA was isolated from each sorted fraction and quantified by UV absorbance on a Nanodrop 2000c.

The chain was built from TRBV7-2 and TRBJ1-2; a tentative D call is TRBD1 (6 bases match). What was sequenced was naive CD4+ T cells from PBMCs. Reading the label with the study, this specimen's cell subset or site is: CD45RA+ positively selected. The clonotype originates from a young man in good health. Some clones in this sample may be carry-over from other donors' samples. The DNA sequence reads TGTGCCAGCAGCGCCGTGACAGGCCCCGGCTACACCTTC. Translation gives CASSAVTGPGYTF.